The clone carrying this TCR beta chain appeared a single time. This sample stems from a study of technical replicates of blood from several donors. Clones were sequenced by immunoSEQ multiplex PCR, and TCRdb holds only the in-frame ones, with some missing. Here the sample spans under 50,000 clones, around 97% being singletons. Germline V CDR1 and CDR2: MNHEY, SMNVEV (reference sequence). The V segment lost 3 bases and the J segment 2 bases; nucleotides outside the gene matches: 2. The CDR3 extends over 14 amino acids. J is TRBJ2-7 and V is TRBV27, with 9 bases aligning to TRBD2. Sequencing was carried out using T cells isolated from PBMCs. This receptor was identified in a human donor in good health. CDR3 in amino acids: CASSLGLATYEQYF. Written as DNA, the CDR3 is TGTGCCAGCAGTTTGGGACTAGCCACCTACGAGCAGTACTTC.